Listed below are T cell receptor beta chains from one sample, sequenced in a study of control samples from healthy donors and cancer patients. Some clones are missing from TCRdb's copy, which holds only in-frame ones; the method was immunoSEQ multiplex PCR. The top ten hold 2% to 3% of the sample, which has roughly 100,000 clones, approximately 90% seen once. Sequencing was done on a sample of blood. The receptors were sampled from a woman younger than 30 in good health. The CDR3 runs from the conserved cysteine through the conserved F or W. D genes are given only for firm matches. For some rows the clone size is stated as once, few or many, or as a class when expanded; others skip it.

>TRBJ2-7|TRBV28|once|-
TGTGCCAGCAGTTTATGGGTCGTAACCTCCTACGAGCAGTACTTC
CASSLWVVTSYEQYF
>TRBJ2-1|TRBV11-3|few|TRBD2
TGTGCCAGCAGCTTCGGACTAGGCATACCCAATGAGCAGTTCTTC
CASSFGLGIPNEQFF
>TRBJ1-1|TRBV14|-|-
TGTGCCAGCAGCTCCTTACCCGGGGCCGACACTGAAGCTTTCTTT
CASSSLPGADTEAFF
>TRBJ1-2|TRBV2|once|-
TGTGCCAGCAGGCCTCTTTGGGGGAACTATGGCTACACCTTC
CASRPLWGNYGYTF
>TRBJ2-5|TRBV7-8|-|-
TGTGCCAGCAGCTTAGCGGGGTCGGAAGAGACCCAGTACTTC
CASSLAGSEETQYF
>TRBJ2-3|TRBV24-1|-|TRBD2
TGTGCCACCAGTGATTTGCCAAGACTAGCGAGTCACTATACGCAGTATTTT
CATSDLPRLASHYTQYF
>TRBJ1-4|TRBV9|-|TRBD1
TGTGCCAGCAGCGCAGGACAGGGGGAAAAACTGTTTTTT
CASSAGQGEKLFF
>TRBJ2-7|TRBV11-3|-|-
TGTGCCAGTAGGTCAAGACAAGGCTACGAGCAGTACTTC
CASRSRQGYEQYF
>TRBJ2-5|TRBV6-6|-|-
TGTGCCAGCCTCCTACCGCAAAAGGAGACCCAGTACTTC
CASLLPQKETQYF
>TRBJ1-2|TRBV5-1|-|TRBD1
TGCGCCAGCAGGTTACCGGGACAGAGTAACTATGGCTACACCTTC
CASRLPGQSNYGYTF
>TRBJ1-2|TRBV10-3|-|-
TGTGCCACCAACTGGGGCCCTACTCTCTCCTCTAACTATGGCTACACCTTC
CATNWGPTLSSNYGYTF
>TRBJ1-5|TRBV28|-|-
TGTGCCAGCAGCCCCCACCTCACGGATAGCAATCAGCCCCAGCATTTT
CASSPHLTDSNQPQHF
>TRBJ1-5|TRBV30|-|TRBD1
TGTGCCTGGAGTGCCAGGGGGGGAAGTGCTCATCAGCCCCAGCATTTT
CAWSARGGSAHQPQHF
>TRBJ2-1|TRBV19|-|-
TGTGCCAGTAGGTCCGCCGGGACCCTGGGCAATGAGCAGTTCTTC
CASRSAGTLGNEQFF
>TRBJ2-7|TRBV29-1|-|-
TGCAGCGTTCTGACTGGTCCGTACGAGCAGTACTTC
CSVLTGPYEQYF
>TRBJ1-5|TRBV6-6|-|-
TGTGCCAGCAGTTACTCGAGAGGGCCCCAGCATTTT
CASSYSRGPQHF
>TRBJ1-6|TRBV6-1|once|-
TGTGCCAGTGCGGGAGGCGTGGGTTCACCCCTCCACTTT
CASAGGVGSPLHF
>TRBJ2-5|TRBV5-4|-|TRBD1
TGTGCCAGCAGCTTGGGGGGACAGGGCCAAGAGACCCAGTACTTC
CASSLGGQGQETQYF
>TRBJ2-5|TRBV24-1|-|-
TGTGCCACCAGTGATACCGGTTTCGAGACCCAGTACTTC
CATSDTGFETQYF
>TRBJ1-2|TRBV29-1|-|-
TGCAGCGTTGAAGATAAGGCTAACTATGGCTACACCTTC
CSVEDKANYGYTF
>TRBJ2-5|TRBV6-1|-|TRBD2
TGTGCCAGCAGTGAAGCGAGACGACTAGCGGGAGGGCCTTGGGAGACCCAGTACTTC
CASSEARRLAGGPWETQYF
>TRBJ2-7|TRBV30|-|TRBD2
TGTGCCTGGAGGGTAGCGGGGGGCTCCTACGAGCAGTACTTC
CAWRVAGGSYEQYF
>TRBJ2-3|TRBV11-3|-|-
TGTGCCAGCAGCTCCCGATCAGGACGGGTTGGGACAGATACGCAGTATTTT
CASSSRSGRVGTDTQYF
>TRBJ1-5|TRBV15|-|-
TGTGCCACCAGCAGAGAGGGGACTTATAATCAGCCCCAGCATTTT
CATSREGTYNQPQHF
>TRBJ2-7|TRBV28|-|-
TGTGCCAGCAGTTTATTGCCCAGGGGTAAATACGAGCAGTACTTC
CASSLLPRGKYEQYF
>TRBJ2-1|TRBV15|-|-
TGTGCCACCAGCCCGAGGGGCGGCATCTCCTACAATGAGCAGTTCTTC
CATSPRGGISYNEQFF
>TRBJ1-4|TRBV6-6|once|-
TGTGCCAGCACCCAGGCGGGAATCGCCGGCGAAAAACTGTTTTTT
CASTQAGIAGEKLFF
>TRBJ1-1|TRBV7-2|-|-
TGTGCCAGCAGCTGGGCTCCAGGGACTGAAGCTTTCTTT
CASSWAPGTEAFF
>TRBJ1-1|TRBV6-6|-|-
TGTGCCAGCTTCTGGGCTATGAACACTGAAGCTTTCTTT
CASFWAMNTEAFF
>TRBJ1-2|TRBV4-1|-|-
TGCGCCAGCAGCCAAGCGTGGGGGGCTGATGGCTACACCTTC
CASSQAWGADGYTF
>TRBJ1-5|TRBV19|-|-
TGTGCCAGTAGTATAGGAGGGGGAGCGGGACCGAGCAATCAGCCCCAGCATTTT
CASSIGGGAGPSNQPQHF
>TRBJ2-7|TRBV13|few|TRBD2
TGTGCCAGCAGCCTGGGACTAGCGGTCCCCTCCTACGAGCAGTACTTC
CASSLGLAVPSYEQYF
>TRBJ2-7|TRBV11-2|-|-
TGTGCCAGCAGCTTATACGACAGCGTCTACGAGCAGTACTTC
CASSLYDSVYEQYF
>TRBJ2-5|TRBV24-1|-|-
TGTGCCACCAGTGCCGCGGCCGGAGGGGGGGAAGAGACCCAGTACTTC
CATSAAAGGGEETQYF
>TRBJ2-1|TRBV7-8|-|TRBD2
TGTGCCAGCAGTCGAGGAGCGGCGGGAGGGCCTAATGAGCAGTTCTTC
CASSRGAAGGPNEQFF
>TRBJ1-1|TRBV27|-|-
TGTGCCAGCAGTTCCCTCCCACCAAATACTGAAGCTTTCTTT
CASSSLPPNTEAFF
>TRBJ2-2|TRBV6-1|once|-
TGTGCCAGCAGTGATGACCCCAGTACCGGGGAGCTGTTTTTT
CASSDDPSTGELFF
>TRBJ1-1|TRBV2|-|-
TGTGCCAGTAAACAGGGCCGGGACACTGAAGCTTTCTTT
CASKQGRDTEAFF
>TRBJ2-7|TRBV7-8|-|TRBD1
TGTGCCAGCAGCTTTCGCGGGACAGGGAGCTCCTACGAGCAGTACTTC
CASSFRGTGSSYEQYF
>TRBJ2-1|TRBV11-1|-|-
TGTGCCAGCAGCTTATCAACAGGGAGGGCGCAGTTCTTC
CASSLSTGRAQFF
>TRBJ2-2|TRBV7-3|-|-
TGTGCCAGCAGCGGTCCGGGGGCAGGGGAGCTGTTTTTT
CASSGPGAGELFF
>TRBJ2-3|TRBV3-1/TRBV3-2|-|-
TGTGCCAGCAGCCAAGAAGAAACTAGCACAGATACGCAGTATTTT
CASSQEETSTDTQYF
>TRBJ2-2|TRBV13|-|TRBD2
TGTGCCAGCGTTCTAGCGGGAGGGCCCGCGAACACCGGGGAGCTGTTTTTT
CASVLAGGPANTGELFF
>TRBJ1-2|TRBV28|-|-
TGTGCCAGCAGCCCGATTCAGGGTAACTATGGCTACACCTTC
CASSPIQGNYGYTF
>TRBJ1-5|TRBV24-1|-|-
TGTGCCACCAGTGACACGACAGGTGAGAATCAGCCCCAGCATTTT
CATSDTTGENQPQHF
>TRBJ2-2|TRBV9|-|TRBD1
TGTGCCAGCAGCACCAGGACAGGGGGAGGCACCGGGGAGCTGTTTTTT
CASSTRTGGGTGELFF
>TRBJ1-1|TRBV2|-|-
TGTGCCAGCACTCAAGGGTCGGGACACCCAAGAAACACTGAAGCTTTCTTT
CASTQGSGHPRNTEAFF
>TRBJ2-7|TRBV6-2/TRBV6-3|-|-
TGTGCCAGCAGTGAGCCAAACCTCGAGTCGGACGAGCAGTACTTC
CASSEPNLESDEQYF
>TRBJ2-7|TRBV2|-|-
TGTGCCAGCAGTGACGGCTCTCGCTACGAGCAGTACTTC
CASSDGSRYEQYF
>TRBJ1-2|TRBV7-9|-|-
TGTGCCAGCAGCTTAGGGGGGAGCTATGGCTACACCTTC
CASSLGGSYGYTF
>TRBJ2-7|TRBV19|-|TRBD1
TGTGCCAGTAGTTTTGGACAGGGTTACGAGCAGTACTTC
CASSFGQGYEQYF
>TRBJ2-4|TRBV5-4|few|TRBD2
TGTGCCAGCAGCTTGGCGCCTAGCGGGAGGGTCGGGAACATTCAGTACTTC
CASSLAPSGRVGNIQYF